The next 17 T cell receptor beta chains were all read from a single sample in a study of T cell responses to AZD1222 COVID-19 vaccine. The repertoire was sequenced with immunoSEQ multiplex PCR; TCRdb's copy has only in-frame clones and lacks some. The sample consists of 120,000 or so clones, 89% of them appearing once. This material consisted of peripheral blood, taken on day 0 of AZD1222 vaccination. All receptors derive from an adult in good health.

The chain combines TRBV28 with TRBJ2-3; the D gene is possibly TRBD1 (6 bases). Germline values: CDR1 MDHEN, CDR2 SYDVKM. CDR3 length equals 13 residues. Trimming removed 1 base at V and 6 bases at J, with 8 bases between. For the CDR3, the DNA is TGTGCCAGCAGTTTATCTCAGGGGGATACGCAGTATTTT. It codes for CASSLSQGDTQYF.

The V and J genes are TRBV6-5 and TRBJ1-1, with D hard to call. Trimming removed 2 bases at V and 8 bases at J, with 9 bases between. Per the germline V gene, CDR1 is MNHEY and CDR2 is SVGAGI. CDR3 length equals 12 residues. The CDR3 DNA reads TGTGCCAGCAGTTACAGGTCAGGCGAAGCTTTCTTT. Amino acid sequence: CASSYRSGEAFF.

The gene calls are TRBV2 and TRBJ2-5, with no clear D. Germline V gene sequence: CDR1 SNHLY, CDR2 FYNNEI. Trimming cost V 7 bases and J 4 bases, with 4 bases left between them. This CDR3 region has 10 residues. CDR3 in DNA: TGTGCCAGCACCATAGAGACCCAGTACTTC. Translating it yields CASTIETQYF.

CDR3 amino acids: CASRRTTGINEKLFF. DNA of the CDR3: TGTGCCAGCAGGAGGACGACAGGGATAAATGAAAAACTGTTTTTT. This chain uses TRBV2 with TRBJ1-4; 7 nucleotides align to TRBD1. The CDR3 runs 15 residues. Per the germline V gene, CDR1 is SNHLY and CDR2 is FYNNEI. With 6 bases clipped from V and 5 bases from J, the junction kept 9 bases outside the gene matches.

This clone was counted a few times. The chain recombines TRBV11-3 with TRBJ1-2; 7 bases line up with TRBD1. V dropped 0 bases and J dropped 2; count of bases not matched to a gene: 0. The CDR3 covers 14 residues. Germline V gives CDR1 SGHNT, CDR2 YENEEA. The CDR3: CASSLETGNYGYTF. The CDR3, as DNA: TGTGCCAGCAGCTTAGAGACAGGGAACTATGGCTACACCTTC.

This chain connects TRBV27 to TRBJ2-7, with 13 bases fitting TRBD2. Germline V lookup: CDR1 MNHEY, CDR2 SMNVEV (reference sequence). The CDR3 has 14 residues. After removal of 4 bases from V and 3 bases from J, the junction contained 0 bases not matched to a gene. The DNA for the CDR3 is TGTGCCAGCAGTTGGACTAGCGGGAGCTACGAGCAGTACTTC. Amino acid sequence: CASSWTSGSYEQYF.

V usage is TRBV28 and J usage is TRBJ1-1; no firm D call. Germline V gene lookup returns CDR1 MDHEN and CDR2 SYDVKM. CDR3 length: 14 residues. Trimming stripped 2 bases from V and 0 bases from J, with 7 bases between. The CDR3: CASSLGRLNTEAFF. CDR3 DNA: TGTGCCAGCAGTTTAGGGAGGCTGAACACTGAAGCTTTCTTT.

The CDR3 sequence: CASSPRGPYGYTF. DNA for the CDR3: TGTGCCAGCAGTCCGCGAGGGCCCTATGGCTACACCTTC. The J gene is TRBJ1-2, the V gene TRBV27; D call uncertain. This CDR3 has 13 amino acids. The germline CDR1 and CDR2 sequences are MNHEY and SMNVEV (reference sequence). V lost 5 bases to trimming and J lost 4 bases, with 11 bases between them.

This rearrangement joins TRBV5-1 to TRBJ2-1, with 9 bases matching TRBD2. The CDR3 spans 16 residues. Germline V gene lookup returns CDR1 SGHRS and CDR2 YFSETQ. With V trimmed by 4 bases and J by 3 bases, 8 bases remained unmatched. Written as DNA, the CDR3 is TGCGCCAGCAGCCCACGGAGCGGGAGGTACTACAATGAGCAGTTCTTC. Translating it yields CASSPRSGRYYNEQFF. The full variable domain, completed using reference TRBV5-1 and TRBJ2-1, is KAGVTQTPRYLIKTRGQQVTLSCSPISGHRSVSWYQQTPGQGLQFLFEYFSETQRNKGNFPGRFSGRQFSNSRSEMNVSTLELGDSALYLCASSPRSGRYYNEQFFGPGTRLTVL.

The J gene is TRBJ2-1, the V gene TRBV24-1; D possibly corresponds to TRBD2 (5 bases). The germline V and J ends were trimmed by 4 bases and 4 bases, with 19 bases remaining between them. Germline V gene lookup returns CDR1 KGHDR and CDR2 SFDVKD. The CDR3 has 17 amino acids. CDR3 sequence (DNA): TGTGCCACCAGTGACCCCGGACTGGGCGAACTTTACAATGAGCAGTTCTTC. Protein sequence: CATSDPGLGELYNEQFF.

The V and J genes are TRBV7-9 and TRBJ2-7; 8 positions match TRBD1. With 2 bases clipped from V and 0 bases from J, the junction kept 3 bases outside the gene matches. There are 15 residues in the CDR3. Germline assignment: CDR1 SEHNR and CDR2 FQNEAQ (reference sequence). CDR3 nucleotides: TGTGCCAGCAGCTTATACAGGGGGAGCTCCTACGAGCAGTACTTC. This codes for CASSLYRGSSYEQYF. Combining the CDR3 with reference TRBV7-9 and TRBJ2-7 gives the whole variable domain DTGVSQNPRHKITKRGQNVTFRCDPISEHNRLYWYRQTLGQGPEFLTYFQNEAQLEKSRLLSDRFSAERPKGSFSTLEIQRTEQGDSAMYLCASSLYRGSSYEQYFGPGTRLTVT.

This clone occurred once. The chain has TRBV19 and TRBJ1-2; maybe TRBD1 (5 bases). The V gene lost 2 bases and the J gene lost 5 bases, with 12 bases spanning the gap. Looked up from germline, CDR1 is LNHDA and CDR2 is SQIVND (reference sequence). CDR3 length equals 14 residues. This CDR3 reads CASSIRGGGYGYTF. In DNA form, the CDR3 reads TGTGCCAGTAGTATACGAGGTGGGGGTTATGGCTACACCTTC.

CDR3 residues: CASSVGQGNTGELFF. CDR3 sequence (DNA): TGCGCCAGCAGCGTGGGACAGGGAAACACCGGGGAGCTGTTTTTT. The gene calls are TRBV5-1 and TRBJ2-2, with 9 positions matching TRBD1. The CDR3 loop spans 15 amino acids. J gave up 2 bases and V 4 bases, and 3 bases lay outside the gene matches. Germline CDR1 is SGHRS and CDR2 is YFSETQ.

The chain employs TRBV7-9 and TRBJ2-7; 9 nucleotides agree with TRBD2. V shed 3 bases and J 2 bases; nucleotides not matched to a gene: 5. The CDR3 is made up of 15 amino acids. The germline CDR1 and CDR2 sequences are SEHNR and FQNEAQ (reference sequence). The CDR3 loop reads CASSFGLANPYEQYF. CDR3 in DNA: TGTGCCAGCAGCTTCGGACTAGCGAATCCCTACGAGCAGTACTTC.

The chain employs TRBV27 and TRBJ1-1; D unresolved. Germline lookup yields CDR1 MNHEY and CDR2 SMNVEV (reference sequence). Trimming took 4 bases from V and 1 from J, leaving 1 base between them. CDR3 size: 11 residues. The CDR3: CASSSNTEAFF. In DNA, the CDR3 is TGTGCCAGCAGTTCGAACACTGAAGCTTTCTTT.

The chain recombines TRBV21-1 with TRBJ1-2; the DNA was not used to check the table's D call, TRBD1. TRBV21-1 has pseudogene status. The CDR3 totals 14 residues. This chain's CDR3 is CASSKVPGGTGYTF. The CDR3 bases are TGTGCCAGCAGCAAAGTACCAGGGGGCACTGGCTACACCTTC.

This rearrangement joins TRBV7-2 to TRBJ2-5, with 12 nucleotides matching TRBD2. From germline, CDR1 is SGHTA and CDR2 FQGNSA. The V segment lost 1 base and the J segment 4 bases; nucleotides outside the gene matches: 7. There are 17 residues in the CDR3. The CDR3 coding sequence is TGTGCCAGCAGCTTAGACCTAGCGGGAGGGCCGGGAGAGACCCAGTACTTC. It specifies CASSLDLAGGPGETQYF.